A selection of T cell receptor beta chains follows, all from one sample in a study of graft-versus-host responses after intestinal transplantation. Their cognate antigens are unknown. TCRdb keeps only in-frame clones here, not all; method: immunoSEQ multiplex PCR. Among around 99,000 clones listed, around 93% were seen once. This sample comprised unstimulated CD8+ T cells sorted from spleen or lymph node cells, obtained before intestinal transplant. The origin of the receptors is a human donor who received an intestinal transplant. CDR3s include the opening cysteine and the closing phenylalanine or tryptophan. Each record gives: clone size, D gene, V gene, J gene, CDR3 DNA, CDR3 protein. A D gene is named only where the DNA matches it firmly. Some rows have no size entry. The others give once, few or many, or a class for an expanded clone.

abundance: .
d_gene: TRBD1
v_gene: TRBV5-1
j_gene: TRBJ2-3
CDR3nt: TGCGCCAGCAGCTCGGGACAGGGTGCGGCAGATACGCAGTATTTT
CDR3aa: CASSSGQGAADTQYF

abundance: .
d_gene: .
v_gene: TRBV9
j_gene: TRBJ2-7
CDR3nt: TGTGCCAGCAGCCCCGGGACTGGTGCCTACGAGCAGTACTTC
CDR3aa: CASSPGTGAYEQYF

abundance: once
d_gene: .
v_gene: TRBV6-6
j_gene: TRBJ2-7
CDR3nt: TGTGCCAGCAGTTACGAGGACAGTAGATACGAGCAGTACTTC
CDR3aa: CASSYEDSRYEQYF

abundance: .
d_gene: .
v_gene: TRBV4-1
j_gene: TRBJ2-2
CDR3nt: TGCGCCAGCAGCCAAGAGCGGGCCAAGGGTTACACCGGGGAGCTGTTTTTT
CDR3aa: CASSQERAKGYTGELFF

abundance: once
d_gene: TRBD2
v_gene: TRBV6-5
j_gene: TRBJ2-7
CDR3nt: TGTGCCAGCAGGGGAACTAGCGGGACTATCTACGAGCAGTACTTC
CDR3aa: CASRGTSGTIYEQYF

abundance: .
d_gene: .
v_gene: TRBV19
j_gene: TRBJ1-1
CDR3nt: TGTGCCAGTCGAACAGGCCGCACTGAAGCTTTCTTT
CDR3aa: CASRTGRTEAFF

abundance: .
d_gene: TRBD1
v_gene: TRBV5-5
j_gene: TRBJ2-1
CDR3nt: TGTGCCAGCAGCTTGGCCGGTAGACAGGGAGTCCCTGCAGAGTTCTTC
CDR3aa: CASSLAGRQGVPAEFF

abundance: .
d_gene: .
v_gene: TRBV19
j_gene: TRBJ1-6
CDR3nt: TGTGCCAGTAGTCTCGGCGGCTCAACCTCGCTCCACTTT
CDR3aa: CASSLGGSTSLHF

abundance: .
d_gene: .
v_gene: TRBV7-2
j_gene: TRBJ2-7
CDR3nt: TGTGCCAGCAGCCACGGGACTTCATCCTACGAGCAGTACTTC
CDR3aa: CASSHGTSSYEQYF

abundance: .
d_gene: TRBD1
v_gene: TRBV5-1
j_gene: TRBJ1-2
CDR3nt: TGCGCCAGCAGCTACAGGACAGGCTATAACTATGGCTACACCTTC
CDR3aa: CASSYRTGYNYGYTF

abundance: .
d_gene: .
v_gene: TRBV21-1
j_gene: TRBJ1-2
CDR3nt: TGTGCCAGCAGCAAAGTTCTGAACGGGACAAGATATGGCTACACCTTC
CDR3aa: CASSKVLNGTRYGYTF

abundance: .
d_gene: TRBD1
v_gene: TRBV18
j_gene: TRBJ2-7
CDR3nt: TGTGCCAGCTCACCACCAACTAAGACAGGGTCCCCTTACGAGCAGTACTTC
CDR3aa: CASSPPTKTGSPYEQYF

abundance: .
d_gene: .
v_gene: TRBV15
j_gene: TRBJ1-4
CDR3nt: TGTGCCACCAAAATAACCCGGGATCCACTCGAAAAACTGTTTTTT
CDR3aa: CATKITRDPLEKLFF

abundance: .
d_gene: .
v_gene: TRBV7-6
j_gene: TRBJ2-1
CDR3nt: TGTGCCAGCAGCCCTACTATTGGGGGACACTCCTACAATGAGCAGTTCTTC
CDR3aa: CASSPTIGGHSYNEQFF

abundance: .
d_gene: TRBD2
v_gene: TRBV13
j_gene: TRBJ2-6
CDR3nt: TGTGCCAGCAGCCTCCGGGAGGTCTCTGGGGCCAACGTCCTGACTTTC
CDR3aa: CASSLREVSGANVLTF

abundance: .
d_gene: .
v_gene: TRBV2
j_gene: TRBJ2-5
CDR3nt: TGTGCCAGCAGTGAGGACAGCCAAGAGACCCAGTACTTC
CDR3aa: CASSEDSQETQYF

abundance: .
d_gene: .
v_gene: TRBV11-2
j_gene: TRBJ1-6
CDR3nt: TGTGCCAGCAGATTTGTGGTTCTCGGGTCACCCCTCCACTTT
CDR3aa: CASRFVVLGSPLHF

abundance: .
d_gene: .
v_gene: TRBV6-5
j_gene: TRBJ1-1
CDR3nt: TGTGCCAGCAGTCTCGACACGCTGAACACTGAAGCTTTCTTT
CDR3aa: CASSLDTLNTEAFF

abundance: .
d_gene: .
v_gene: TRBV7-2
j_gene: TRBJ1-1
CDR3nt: TGTGCCAGCAGCCTCACCGACCCCCTCAACAGGCACACTGAAGCTTTCTTT
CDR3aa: CASSLTDPLNRHTEAFF

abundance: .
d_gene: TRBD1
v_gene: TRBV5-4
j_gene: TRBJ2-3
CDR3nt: TGTGCCAGCAGCTTGGGGGACAGCTTGACAGATACGCAGTATTTT
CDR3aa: CASSLGDSLTDTQYF

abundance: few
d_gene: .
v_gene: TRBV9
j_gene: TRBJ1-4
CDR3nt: TGTGCCAGCAGTCGAGCGACCTTTAGACTTTCGGATGAAAAACTGTTTTTT
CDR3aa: CASSRATFRLSDEKLFF

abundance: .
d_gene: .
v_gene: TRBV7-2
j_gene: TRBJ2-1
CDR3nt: TGTGCCAGCAGCTTAGATCCAGGGCCATACAATGAGCAGTTCTTC
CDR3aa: CASSLDPGPYNEQFF

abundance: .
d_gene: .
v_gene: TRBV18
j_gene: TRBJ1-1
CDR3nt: TGTGCCAGCTCAAGACAGAGGAACACTGAAGCTTTCTTT
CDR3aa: CASSRQRNTEAFF

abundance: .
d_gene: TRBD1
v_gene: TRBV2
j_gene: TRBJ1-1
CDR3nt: TGTGCCAGCAGCCCGGGACAGTCAAATGAAGCTTTCTTT
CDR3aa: CASSPGQSNEAFF

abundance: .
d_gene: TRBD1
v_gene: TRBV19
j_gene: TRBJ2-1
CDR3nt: TGTGCCAGTGCCAGCGCAGGGGGACCCCCAATCTCCAATGAGCAGTTCTTC
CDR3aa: CASASAGGPPISNEQFF

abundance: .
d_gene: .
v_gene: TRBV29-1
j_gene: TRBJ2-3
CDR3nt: TGCAGCGCCCGGGAGTCCGTGGAAGATACGCAGTATTTT
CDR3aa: CSARESVEDTQYF

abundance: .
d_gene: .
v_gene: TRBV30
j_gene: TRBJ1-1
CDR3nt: TGTGCCTGGAGTCCGGAGATGGACACTGAAGCTTTCTTT
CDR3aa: CAWSPEMDTEAFF